A selection of T cell receptor beta chains follows, all from one sample in a study of OX40 agonist ivuxolimab in advanced cancers. Only in-frame clones appear in the TCRdb table, and some are missing; sequencing was by immunoSEQ multiplex PCR. The sample has some 77,000 clones; around 87% are singletons. The source was CD4+ or CD8+ T cells sorted from blood, collected in a trial of the OX40 agonist ivuxolimab. Receptor source: an adult with an advanced solid tumor such as melanoma, head and neck, liver or kidney cancer. The CDR3 runs from the conserved cysteine through the conserved F or W. Fields, in order: CDR3 length, V gene, CDR3 protein.

length: 17; V: TRBV6-1; CDR3: CASSALSPSRSTGELFF
length: 15; V: TRBV4-2; CDR3: CASSQVIQRGNEQFF
length: 16; V: TRBV5-1; CDR3: CASSLTPGGSSEKLFF
length: 12; V: TRBV7-2; CDR3: CASRRVSREQFF
length: 12; V: TRBV19; CDR3: CASSMVGETQYF
length: 17; V: TRBV5-1; CDR3: CASSNGLAGGYSYEQYF
length: 14; V: TRBV28; CDR3: CASSGTGSLYGYTF
length: 13; V: TRBV27; CDR3: CASSLTGTGKLFF
length: 12; V: TRBV9; CDR3: CASSVSGREQYF
length: 13; V: TRBV5-1; CDR3: CASSRDRVNEQFF
length: 15; V: TRBV9; CDR3: CASSAGVREGQPQHF
length: 14; V: TRBV6-6; CDR3: CASSGDRARNEQFF
length: 12; V: TRBV11-1; CDR3: CASSMREEKLFF
length: 12; V: TRBV11-2; CDR3: CASSFSGNTIYF
length: 15; V: TRBV27; CDR3: CASSFLGGGAQPQHF
length: 13; V: TRBV7-3; CDR3: CASSQIGDSPLHF
length: 14; V: TRBV28; CDR3: CASSPRSAYNEQFF
length: 15; V: TRBV18; CDR3: CASSPLRGMVDGYTF
length: 15; V: TRBV5-4; CDR3: CASSLNIATNEKLFF
length: 17; V: TRBV11-2; CDR3: CASSLRSAGVTYNEQFF
length: 18; V: TRBV4-3; CDR3: CASSQGEGGGHSYNEQFF
length: 14; V: TRBV7-8; CDR3: CASSLVGGNQPQHF
length: 13; V: TRBV11-3; CDR3: CASSSGSPYEQYF
length: 14; V: TRBV25-1; CDR3: CASSDPRGGYEQYF
length: 18; V: TRBV25-1; CDR3: CASSEFNAGRPGANVLTF
length: 14; V: TRBV4-2; CDR3: CASSQEGIGIAAFF
length: 20; V: TRBV5-1; CDR3: CASSLSLLGGLSGAYNEQFF
length: 14; V: TRBV19; CDR3: CASSMSTRTYEQYF
length: 14; V: TRBV28; CDR3: CASRPTGRNYGYTF
length: 18; V: TRBV5-1; CDR3: CASSPGTGARMATGELFF